The sequence of this T cell receptor beta chain was determined in a study of T cell responses to AZD1222 COVID-19 vaccine (dated by TCRdb to the early 2020s). Regarding the complete study: Because spike-specific TCR depth and breadth did not differ between the two schedules, AZD1222 recipients who got a second dose at roughly 4 weeks were pooled with those who got a second dose at roughly 12 weeks. A total of approximately 250 trial participants underwent TCR sequencing, of whom approximately 200 had received two doses of AZD1222 and approximately 26 had received two doses of the MenACWY control vaccine. Enrollment into the trials was organized by age into subgroups of 18-55, 56-69 and 70-plus years, and those subgroups contained roughly 150, 30 and 60 TCR-sequenced participants, respectively.

Concerning this clone: Its antigen is unknown. Per-base qualities were not stored, and no clone one base away is much larger.

The CDR3 regions of human TCRbeta chains were subjected to immunosequencing. As for how the authors treated the data: Repertoire TCRs were checked for matches against a reference library of SARS-CoV-2-specific TCRs that had been generated using the MIRA antigen-specificity platform. Breadth was defined as the fraction of unique TCRs that were SARS-CoV-2-associated, and depth was defined as the fraction of total T cells that were SARS-CoV-2-associated. Each spike-specific TCR was assigned to its reactive spike region and to a CD4 or CD8 class using the MIRA data. Log10-transformed breadth and depth values were compared by one-way ANOVA with Sidak's multiple comparisons tests. TCRdb holds this immuneACCESS table with in-frame rearrangements only. Some clones are missing; in checked studies, unresolved V genes explain under half, and the rest has no known cause. V and J calls and clone size are as listed in that table; D and trimming were resolved from the DNA. A total of 100,000 to 150,000 clones appear in this sample, roughly 84% of them only once. About 10% of the sample comes from the top ten.

Results the study describes overall, beyond this receptor: The 56-69-year group was small, and its depth increase did not reach significance, likely because of low power. No day 14 peak-response samples were available, so repertoires were characterized only after the peak T cell response. CD4 TCRs associated with the vaccine covered the entire spike protein, and the dominant responses were in regions 160-218 and 743-854. Conclusions about previously exposed vaccinees are limited because only 6 or 7 AZD1222 recipients were SARS-CoV-2 seropositive at baseline. Participants were mostly white British and included more females than males, and it was suggested by the authors that clonal diversity may have been underestimated. Epitopes outside the regions mutated in the B.1.351 and B.1.1.7 variants were reportedly recognized by nearly half of the unique spike-specific TCRs. A significant rise in spike-specific TCR breadth and depth was observed after two AZD1222 doses relative to day 0 and relative to MenACWY recipients.

The time point label corresponds to: baseline before first vaccination. Vaccinee samples came from UK trials COV001 and COV002, including a single-blind randomized controlled phase 2/3 trial of AZD1222 (ChAdOx1 nCoV-19) in healthy adults. For TCRbeta chain sequencing, PBMC samples were collected from trial participants at day 0 and at day 28 after the second dose. The TCR comes from an adult in good health. The sample consisted of peripheral blood, taken on day 0 of AZD1222 vaccination.

The CDR3 region: CASSEVGYTDTQYF. DNA sequence: TGCGCCAGCAGTGAAGTCGGCTACACAGATACGCAGTATTTT. The rearrangement combines TRBV10-2 with TRBJ2-3; no D gene can be assigned with confidence. The CDR3 holds 14 amino acids from the cysteine to the phenylalanine. Only CDR3 DNA is held: 42 bases, read in frame from base 1. CDR1 and CDR2 were assigned from the germline V gene as WSHSY and SAAADI. V is pared back by 3 bases and J by 2 bases, with 9 bases lying between the germline termini.